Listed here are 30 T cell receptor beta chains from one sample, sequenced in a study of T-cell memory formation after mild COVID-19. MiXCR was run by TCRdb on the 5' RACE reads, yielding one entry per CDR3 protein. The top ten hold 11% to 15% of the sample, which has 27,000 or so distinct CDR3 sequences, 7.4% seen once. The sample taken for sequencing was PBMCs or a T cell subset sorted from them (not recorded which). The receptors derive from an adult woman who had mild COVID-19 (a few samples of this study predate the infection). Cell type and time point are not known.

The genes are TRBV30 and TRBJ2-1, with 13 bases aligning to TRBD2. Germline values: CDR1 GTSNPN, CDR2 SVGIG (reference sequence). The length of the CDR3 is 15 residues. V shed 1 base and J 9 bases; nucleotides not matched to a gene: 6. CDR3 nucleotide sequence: TGTGCCTGGAGTGGACGACTAGCGGGGGGAGTTGAGCAGTTCTTC. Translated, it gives CAWSGRLAGGVEQFF.

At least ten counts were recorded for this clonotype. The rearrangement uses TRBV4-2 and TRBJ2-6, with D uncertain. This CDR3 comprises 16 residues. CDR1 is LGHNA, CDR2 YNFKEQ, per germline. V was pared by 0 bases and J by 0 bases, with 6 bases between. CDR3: CASSQDQDSGANVLTF. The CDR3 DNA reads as TGTGCCAGCAGCCAAGATCAAGACTCTGGGGCCAACGTCCTGACTTTC.

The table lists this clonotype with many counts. The CDR3 loop reads CASSVEVGSAGANVLTF. DNA for the CDR3: TGTGCCAGCAGCGTAGAGGTAGGGTCGGCGGGGGCCAACGTCCTGACTTTC. The chain carries TRBV9 and TRBJ2-6; no clear D gene. V shed 0 bases and J shed 4 bases, with 14 bases lying between them. This CDR3 contains 17 residues. Germline lookup yields CDR1 SGDLS and CDR2 YYNGEE.

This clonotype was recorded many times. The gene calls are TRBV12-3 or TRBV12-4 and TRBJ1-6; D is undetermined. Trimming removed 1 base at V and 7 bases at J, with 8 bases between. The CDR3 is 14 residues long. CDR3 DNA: TGTGCCAGCAGTTTAGGCGCAGGCAATTCACCCCTCCACTTT. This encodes CASSLGAGNSPLHF.

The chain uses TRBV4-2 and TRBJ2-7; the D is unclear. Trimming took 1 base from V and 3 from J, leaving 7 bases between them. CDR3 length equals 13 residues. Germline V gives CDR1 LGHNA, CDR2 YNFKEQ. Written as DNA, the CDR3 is TGTGCCAGCAGCCAAGTCCCCGGCTACGAGCAGTACTTC. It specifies CASSQVPGYEQYF.

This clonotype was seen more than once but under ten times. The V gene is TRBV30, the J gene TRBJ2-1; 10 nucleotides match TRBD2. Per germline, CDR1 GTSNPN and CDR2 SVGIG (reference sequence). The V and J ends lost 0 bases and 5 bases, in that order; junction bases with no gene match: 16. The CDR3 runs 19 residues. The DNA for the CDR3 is TGTGCCTGGAGTGTTTGGGCTAGCGGGAGACGAGGGTTCGACAATGAGCAGTTCTTC. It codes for CAWSVWASGRRGFDNEQFF.

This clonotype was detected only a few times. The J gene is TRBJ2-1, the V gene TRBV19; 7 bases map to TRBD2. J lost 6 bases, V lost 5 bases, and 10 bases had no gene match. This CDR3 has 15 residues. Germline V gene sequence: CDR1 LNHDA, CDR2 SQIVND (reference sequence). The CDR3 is CASSYGGGPSNEQFF. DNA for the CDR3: TGTGCCAGTAGTTATGGGGGAGGGCCTTCCAATGAGCAGTTCTTC.

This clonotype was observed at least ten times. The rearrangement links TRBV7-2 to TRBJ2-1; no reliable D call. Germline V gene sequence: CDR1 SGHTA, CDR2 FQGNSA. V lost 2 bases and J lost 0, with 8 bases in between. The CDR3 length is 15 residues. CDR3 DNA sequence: TGTGCCAGCAGCTTATCGGTTAGCTCCTACAATGAGCAGTTCTTC. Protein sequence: CASSLSVSSYNEQFF. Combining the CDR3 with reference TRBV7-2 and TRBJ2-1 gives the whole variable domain GAGVSQSPSNKVTEKGKDVELRCDPISGHTALYWYRQSLGQGLEFLIYFQGNSAPDKSGLPSDRFSAERTGGSVSTLTIQRTQQEDSAVYLCASSLSVSSYNEQFFGPGTRLTVL.

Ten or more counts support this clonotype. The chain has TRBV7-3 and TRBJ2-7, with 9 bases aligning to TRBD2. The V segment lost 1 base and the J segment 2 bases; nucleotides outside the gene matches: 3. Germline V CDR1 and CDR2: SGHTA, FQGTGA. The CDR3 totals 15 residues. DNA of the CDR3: TGTGCCAGCAGCTTAAGGCGGGGGGGCGCCTACGAGCAGTACTTC. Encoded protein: CASSLRRGGAYEQYF.

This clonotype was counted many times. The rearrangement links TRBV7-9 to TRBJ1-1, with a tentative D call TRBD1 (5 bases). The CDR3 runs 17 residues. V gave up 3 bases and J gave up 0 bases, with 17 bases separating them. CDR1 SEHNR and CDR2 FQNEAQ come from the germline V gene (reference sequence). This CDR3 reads CASSFAIGPGMNTEAFF. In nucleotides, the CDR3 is TGTGCCAGCAGCTTCGCAATAGGTCCAGGGATGAACACTGAAGCTTTCTTT. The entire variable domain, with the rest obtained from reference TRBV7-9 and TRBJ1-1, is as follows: DTGVSQNPRHKITKRGQNVTFRCDPISEHNRLYWYRQTLGQGPEFLTYFQNEAQLEKSRLLSDRFSAERPKGSFSTLEIQRTEQGDSAMYLCASSFAIGPGMNTEAFFGQGTRLTVV.

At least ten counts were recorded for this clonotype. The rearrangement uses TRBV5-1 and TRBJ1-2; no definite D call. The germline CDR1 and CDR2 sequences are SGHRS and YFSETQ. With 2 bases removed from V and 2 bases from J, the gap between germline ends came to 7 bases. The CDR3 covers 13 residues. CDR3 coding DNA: TGCGCCAGCAGCTTTGGACGGAACTATGGCTACACCTTC. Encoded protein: CASSFGRNYGYTF.

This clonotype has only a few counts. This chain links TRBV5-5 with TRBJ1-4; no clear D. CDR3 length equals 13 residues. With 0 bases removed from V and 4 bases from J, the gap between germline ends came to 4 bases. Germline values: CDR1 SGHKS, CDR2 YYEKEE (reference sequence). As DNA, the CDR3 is TGTGCCAGCAGCTTGGAAGATAATGAAAAACTGTTTTTT. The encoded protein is CASSLEDNEKLFF.

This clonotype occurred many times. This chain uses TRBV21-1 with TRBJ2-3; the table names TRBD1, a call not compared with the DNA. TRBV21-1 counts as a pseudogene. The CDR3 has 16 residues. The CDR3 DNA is TGTGCCAGCAGCAAAGGGGCCAGGGGGAAGAAGGATACGCAGTATTTT. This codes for CASSKGARGKKDTQYF.

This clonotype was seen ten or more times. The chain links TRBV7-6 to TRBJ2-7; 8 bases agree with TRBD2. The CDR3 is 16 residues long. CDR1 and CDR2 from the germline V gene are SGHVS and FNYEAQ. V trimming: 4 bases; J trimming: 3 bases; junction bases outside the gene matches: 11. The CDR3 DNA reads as TGTGCCAGCAGCTCGAGCACGGCGGCGGGAGGCTACGAGCAGTACTTC. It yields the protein CASSSSTAAGGYEQYF.

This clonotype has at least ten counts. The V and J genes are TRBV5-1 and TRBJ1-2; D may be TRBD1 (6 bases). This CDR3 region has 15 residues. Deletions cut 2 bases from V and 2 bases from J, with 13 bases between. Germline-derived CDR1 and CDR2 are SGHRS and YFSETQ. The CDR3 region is CASSFTGAENYGYTF. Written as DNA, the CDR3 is TGCGCCAGCAGCTTTACGGGGGCAGAGAACTATGGCTACACCTTC.

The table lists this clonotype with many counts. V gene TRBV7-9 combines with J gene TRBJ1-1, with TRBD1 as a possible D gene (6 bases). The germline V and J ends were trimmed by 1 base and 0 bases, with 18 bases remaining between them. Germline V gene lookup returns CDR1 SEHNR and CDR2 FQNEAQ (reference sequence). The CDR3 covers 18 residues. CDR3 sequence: CASSLGSLSGEMNTEAFF. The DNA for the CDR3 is TGTGCCAGCAGCTTAGGTTCGTTGTCAGGGGAAATGAACACTGAAGCTTTCTTT.

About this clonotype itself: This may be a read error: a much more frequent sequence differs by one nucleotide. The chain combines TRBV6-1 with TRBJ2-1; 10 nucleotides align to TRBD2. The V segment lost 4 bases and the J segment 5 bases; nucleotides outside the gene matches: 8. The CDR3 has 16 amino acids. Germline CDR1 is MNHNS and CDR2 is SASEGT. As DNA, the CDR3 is TGTGCCAGCAGTGGGACCAGGACTAGCGGACACAATGAGCAGTTCTTC. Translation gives CASSGTRTSGHNEQFF.

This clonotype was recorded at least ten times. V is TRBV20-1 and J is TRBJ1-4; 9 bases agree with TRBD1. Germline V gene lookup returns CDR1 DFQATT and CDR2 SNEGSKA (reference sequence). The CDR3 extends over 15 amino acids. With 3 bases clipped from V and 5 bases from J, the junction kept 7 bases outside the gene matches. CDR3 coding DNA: TGCAGTGCTAGGTTACCCGGGACAGGGAATGAAAAACTGTTTTTT. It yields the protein CSARLPGTGNEKLFF.

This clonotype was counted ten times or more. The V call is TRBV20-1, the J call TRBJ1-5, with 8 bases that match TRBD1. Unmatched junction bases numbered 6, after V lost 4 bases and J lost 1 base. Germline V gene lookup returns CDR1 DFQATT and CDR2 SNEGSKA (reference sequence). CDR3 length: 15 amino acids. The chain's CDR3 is CSANADRASNQPQHF. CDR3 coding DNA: TGCAGTGCTAATGCGGACAGGGCCAGCAATCAGCCCCAGCATTTT.

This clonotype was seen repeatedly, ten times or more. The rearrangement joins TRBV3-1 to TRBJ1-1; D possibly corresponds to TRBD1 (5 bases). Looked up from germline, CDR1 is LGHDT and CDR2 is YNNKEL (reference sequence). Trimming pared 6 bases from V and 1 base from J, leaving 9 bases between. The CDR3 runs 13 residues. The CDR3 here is CASRLDKNTEAFF. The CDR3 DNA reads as TGTGCCAGCAGACTGGACAAGAACACTGAAGCTTTCTTT.

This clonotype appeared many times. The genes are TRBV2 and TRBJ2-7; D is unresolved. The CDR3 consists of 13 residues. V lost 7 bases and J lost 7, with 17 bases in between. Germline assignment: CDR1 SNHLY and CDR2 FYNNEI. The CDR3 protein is CASKVDGLVEQYF. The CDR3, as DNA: TGTGCCAGCAAGGTGGACGGCCTCGTGGAGCAGTACTTC.

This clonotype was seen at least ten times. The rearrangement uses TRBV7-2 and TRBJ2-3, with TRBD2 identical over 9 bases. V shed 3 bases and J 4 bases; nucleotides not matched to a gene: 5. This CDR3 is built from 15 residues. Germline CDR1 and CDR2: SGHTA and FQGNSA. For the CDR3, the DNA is TGTGCCAGCAGCTTCGGCGGGGGGGCCTCAGATACGCAGTATTTT. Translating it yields CASSFGGGASDTQYF.

CDR3 in DNA: TGCGCCAGCAGCCCACCTCCCGGGACTAGCGGGACTGAGCAGTTCTTC. This codes for CASSPPPGTSGTEQFF. This rearrangement joins TRBV5-1 to TRBJ2-1; 13 bases agree with TRBD2. The V and J ends lost 4 bases and 9 bases, in that order; junction bases with no gene match: 10. This CDR3 has 16 residues. Germline lookup yields CDR1 SGHRS and CDR2 YFSETQ.

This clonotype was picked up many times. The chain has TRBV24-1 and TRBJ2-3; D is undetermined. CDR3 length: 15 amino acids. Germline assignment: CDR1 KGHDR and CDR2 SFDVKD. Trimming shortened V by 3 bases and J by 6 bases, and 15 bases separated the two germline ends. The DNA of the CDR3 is TGTGCCACCAGTGATACGGGCGGTTTTGTGGATACGCAGTATTTT. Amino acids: CATSDTGGFVDTQYF.

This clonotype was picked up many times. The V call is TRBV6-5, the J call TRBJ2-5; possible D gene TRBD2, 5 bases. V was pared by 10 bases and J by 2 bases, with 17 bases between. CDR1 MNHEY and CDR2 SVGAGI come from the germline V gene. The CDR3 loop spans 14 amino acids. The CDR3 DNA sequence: TGTGCCAACACTGGCGCGGACTCGCAAGAGACCCAGTACTTC. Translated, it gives CANTGADSQETQYF.

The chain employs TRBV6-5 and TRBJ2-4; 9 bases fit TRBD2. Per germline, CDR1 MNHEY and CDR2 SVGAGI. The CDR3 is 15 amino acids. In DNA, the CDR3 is TGTGCTACGGCGGGGGGGCCGGAGTCCAAAAACATTCAGTACTTC. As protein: CATAGGPESKNIQYF.

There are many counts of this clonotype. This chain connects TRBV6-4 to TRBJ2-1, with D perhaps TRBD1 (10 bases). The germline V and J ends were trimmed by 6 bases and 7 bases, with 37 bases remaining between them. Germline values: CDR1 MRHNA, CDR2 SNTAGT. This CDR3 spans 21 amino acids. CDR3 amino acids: CASSPDPGQGIAGGPGNEQFF. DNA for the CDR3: TGTGCCAGCAGCCCAGACCCGGGACAGGGGATTGCGGGAGGGCCGGGAAATGAGCAGTTCTTC.

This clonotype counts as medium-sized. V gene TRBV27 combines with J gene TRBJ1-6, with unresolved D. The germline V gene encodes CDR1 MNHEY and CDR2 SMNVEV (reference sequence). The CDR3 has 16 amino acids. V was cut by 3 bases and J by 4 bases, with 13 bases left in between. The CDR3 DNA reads TGTGCCAGCAGTTTTTGGGAGACCTTATATAATTCACCCCTCCACTTT. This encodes CASSFWETLYNSPLHF.

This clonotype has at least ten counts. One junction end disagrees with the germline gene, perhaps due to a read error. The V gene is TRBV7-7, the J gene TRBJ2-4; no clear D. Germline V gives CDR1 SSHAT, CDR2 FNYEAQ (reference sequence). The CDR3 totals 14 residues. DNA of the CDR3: TGTGCTAGCAGCTTAGCCTCAGCCAAAAACATTCAGTACTTC. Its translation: CASSLASAKNIQYF.

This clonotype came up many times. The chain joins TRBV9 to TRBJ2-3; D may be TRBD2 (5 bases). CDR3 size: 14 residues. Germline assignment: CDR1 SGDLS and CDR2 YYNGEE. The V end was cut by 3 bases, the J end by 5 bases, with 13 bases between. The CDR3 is CASSGTLPGDTQYF. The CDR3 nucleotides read TGTGCCAGCAGCGGGACTCTCCCCGGAGATACGCAGTATTTT.